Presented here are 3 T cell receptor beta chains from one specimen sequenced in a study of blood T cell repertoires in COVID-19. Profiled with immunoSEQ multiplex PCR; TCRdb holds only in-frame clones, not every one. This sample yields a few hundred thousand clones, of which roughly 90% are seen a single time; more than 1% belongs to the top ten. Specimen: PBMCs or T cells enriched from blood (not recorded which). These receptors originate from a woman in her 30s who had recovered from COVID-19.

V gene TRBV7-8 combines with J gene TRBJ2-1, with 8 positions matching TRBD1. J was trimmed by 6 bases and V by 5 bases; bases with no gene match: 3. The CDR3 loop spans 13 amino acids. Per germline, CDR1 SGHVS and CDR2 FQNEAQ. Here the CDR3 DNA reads TGTGCCAGCAGCGCACAGGGGGGCAATGAGCAGTTCTTC. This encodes CASSAQGGNEQFF.

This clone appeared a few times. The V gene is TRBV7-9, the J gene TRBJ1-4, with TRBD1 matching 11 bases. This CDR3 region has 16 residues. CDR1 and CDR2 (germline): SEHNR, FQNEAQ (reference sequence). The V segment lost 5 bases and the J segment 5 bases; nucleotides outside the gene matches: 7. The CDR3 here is CASSRTGGASNEKLFF. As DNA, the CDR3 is TGTGCCAGCAGCCGGACAGGGGGCGCCTCGAATGAAAAACTGTTTTTT.

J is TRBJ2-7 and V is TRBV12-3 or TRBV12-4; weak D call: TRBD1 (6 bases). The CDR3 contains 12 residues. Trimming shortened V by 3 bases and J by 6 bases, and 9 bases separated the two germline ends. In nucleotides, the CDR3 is TGTGCCAGCAGTTTTGGGGGCCCCGAGCAGTACTTC. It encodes CASSFGGPEQYF.